This entry concerns a single TCR beta chain. V lost 5 bases to trimming and J lost 7 bases; unmatched junction nucleotides: 8. The CDR3 is made up of 15 amino acids. CDR1 is WSHSY and CDR2 is SAAADI in the germline V gene. The data derive from a study of blood T cell repertoires in COVID-19. Study overall: Sites across the United States, Italy and Spain contributed samples from acute and convalescent COVID-19. T cells, B-cell-depleted T cells, or PBMCs provided the cDNA or gDNA that served as material.

In the original analysis: Amplified reference gene primers provided the basis for estimating nucleated cell counts. Produced via immunoSEQ multiplex PCR; TCRdb's table is partial and in-frame only. That table furnishes V, J and clone size, whereas the DNA furnished D and trimming. Among approximately 61,000 clones, 85% were seen once, and the ten largest hold roughly 5%. The chain is built from TRBV10-2 and TRBJ1-6, with TRBD1 matching 7 bases. The sequenced material came from peripheral blood. This sequence was found in a man aged 65 to 85 with acute or convalescent COVID-19. CDR3 amino acids: CASSPGQAQNSPLHF. CDR3 bases: TGCGCCAGCAGTCCCGGACAGGCGCAAAATTCACCCCTCCACTTT.